This T cell receptor (beta chain) was identified in a study of regulatory T cells in long-lasting Graves disease. Study conclusions and caveats: Newly diagnosed Graves' patients had higher TCR diversity than persistent ones.

This CDR3 region has 17 residues. Germline loops: CDR1 SQVTM, CDR2 ANQGSEA. J lost 2 bases, V lost 6 bases, and 13 bases had no gene match. In building TCR beta libraries, iRepertoire HTBI primers were used together with Arm-PCR of CDR3 regions. MiXCR, run by TCRdb on the multiplex PCR reads, gives a single entry per CDR3 protein. The sample carries about 620,000 distinct CDR3 sequences, roughly 15% recorded once. This clonotype was found many times. Antigen specificity is unknown. Time point given: newly diagnosed GD, antithyroid drugs for less than 3 months. Extracted RNA from PBMCs served as the source of the TCR library. The same data also contributed to another study, on T cells in Graves' hyperthyroidism and ophthalmopathy. This second study notes: Researchers report that a 13 V-J model separated ophthalmopathy from stable hyperthyroidism.

The receptor comes from a woman aged 25 to 39 with Graves disease. This sample comprised peripheral blood mononuclear cells (PBMCs), obtained at new diagnosis, from a patient treated with antithyroid drugs. The chain couples TRBV29-1 to TRBJ2-1; 10 nucleotides agree with TRBD1. CDR3: CSVPMVKGTGAYNEQFF. The CDR3, as DNA: TGCAGCGTCCCCATGGTAAAAGGGACAGGGGCCTACAATGAGCAGTTCTTC.